This TCR beta chain was captured in a study of glioma-infiltrating T cells. The CDR3 sequence is 16 residues long. V was cut by 6 bases and J by 1 base, with 17 bases left in between. The V gene's germline CDR1 is MNHNS and CDR2 SASEGT. This clonotype was found many times. What it recognizes is unknown. TCR alpha and beta CDR3 regions were amplified from RNA using iRepertoire nested multiplex PCR. Input was about 85-400 ng of tissue mRNA or PBMC total RNA. TCRdb analysed the multiplex PCR reads with MiXCR anew, one entry per CDR3 protein. Found here are about 140,000 distinct CDR3 sequences, around 42% of them singletons; the top ten hold roughly 20%. Study-level points and caveats: Tissue-blood divergence was below expectation in non-neoplastic patients, above in gliomas.

The specimen was glioma tissue, nonneoplastic brain tissue, or PBMCs (not recorded which). The sequence came from a human donor with low-grade glioma or glioblastoma, undergoing nonglioma brain surgery, or in good health (not recorded which). This chain uses TRBV6-1 with TRBJ2-3; D might be TRBD1 or TRBD2, each matching 5 bases. CDR3 sequence (DNA): TGTGCCAGCAGCCCCAGAGGTGGGGGTGGCACAGATACGCAGTATTTT. This sequence encodes CASSPRGGGGTDTQYF.